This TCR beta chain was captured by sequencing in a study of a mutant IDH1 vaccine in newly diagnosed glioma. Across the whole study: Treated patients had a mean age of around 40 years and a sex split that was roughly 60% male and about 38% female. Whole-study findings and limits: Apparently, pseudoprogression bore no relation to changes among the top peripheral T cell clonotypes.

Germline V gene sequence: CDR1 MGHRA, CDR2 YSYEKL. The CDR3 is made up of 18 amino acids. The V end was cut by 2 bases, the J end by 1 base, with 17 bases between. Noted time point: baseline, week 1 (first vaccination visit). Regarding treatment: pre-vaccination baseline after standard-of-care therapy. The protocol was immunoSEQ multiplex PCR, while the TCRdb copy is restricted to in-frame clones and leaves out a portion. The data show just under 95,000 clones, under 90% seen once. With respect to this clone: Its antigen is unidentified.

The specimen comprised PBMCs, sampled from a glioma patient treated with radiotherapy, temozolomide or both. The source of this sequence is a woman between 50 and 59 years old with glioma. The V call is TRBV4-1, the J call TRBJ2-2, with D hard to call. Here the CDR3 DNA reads TGCGCCAGCAGCCAAAAAACGTTCAGGAACAGGAACACCGGGGAGCTGTTTTTT. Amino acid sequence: CASSQKTFRNRNTGELFF.